This T cell receptor (beta chain) derives from a study of blood T cell repertoires in COVID-19. The V gene end was trimmed by 6 bases and the J gene end by 5 bases; junction bases not matched to a gene: 9. The CDR3 contains 14 residues. Germline V gene data show CDR1 as SGHTA and CDR2 as FQGNSA. Generated by immunoSEQ multiplex PCR, the TCRdb table keeps only in-frame clones and is missing some. The sample records under 400,000 clones, approximately 87% being singletons. This chain joins TRBV7-2 and TRBJ2-7, with 8 bases aligning to TRBD2. The sequence was collected from a woman in her twenties or thirties with COVID-19, enrolled during active disease. The sequenced material came from peripheral blood. The CDR3, as DNA: TGTGCCAGCAGGATGGCGGGAGGAGGAAACGAGCAGTACTTC. Amino acid sequence: CASRMAGGGNEQYF.